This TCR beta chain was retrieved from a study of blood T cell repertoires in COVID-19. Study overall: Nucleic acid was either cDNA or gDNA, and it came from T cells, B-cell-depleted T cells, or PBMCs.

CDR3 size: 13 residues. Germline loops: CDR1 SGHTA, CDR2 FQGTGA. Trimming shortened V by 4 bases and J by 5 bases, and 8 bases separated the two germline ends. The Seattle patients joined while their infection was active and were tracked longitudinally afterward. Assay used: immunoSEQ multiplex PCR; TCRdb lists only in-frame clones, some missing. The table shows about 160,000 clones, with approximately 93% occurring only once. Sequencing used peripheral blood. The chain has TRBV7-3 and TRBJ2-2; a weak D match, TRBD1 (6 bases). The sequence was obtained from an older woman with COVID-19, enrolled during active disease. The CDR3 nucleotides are TGTGCCAGCAGCTCGACAGGAACCGGGGAGCTGTTTTTT. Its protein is CASSSTGTGELFF.